The next 14 T cell receptor beta chains were all read from a single sample in a study of naive and memory T cell subsets. Two oligonucleotides, mixed equimolar, formed the beta constant-region primer covering TRBC1 and TRBC2. Ligated cDNA was amplified by four rounds of PCR with nested alpha and beta constant-region primers and SP2. A single record per CDR3 protein comes from TCRdb applying MiXCR to the UMI-ligation and nested PCR reads. The sample has roughly 130,000 distinct CDR3 sequences, 36% seen once. The sample was central memory CD4+ T cells from blood. These receptors were collected from a human donor in good health.

The gene calls are TRBV18 and TRBJ2-2; D perhaps matches TRBD1 (6 bases). The CDR3 spans 15 residues. Trimming pared 2 bases from V and 6 bases from J, leaving 13 bases between. Germline CDR1 and CDR2: KGHSH and LQKENI. This CDR3 is CASSPGGTGSGELFF. The CDR3 region has the DNA TGTGCCAGCTCACCAGGGGGCACCGGGTCCGGGGAGCTGTTTTTT.

The chain uses TRBV20-1 and TRBJ2-7; D is unresolved. The CDR3 has 15 residues. Trimming shortened V by 0 bases and J by 0 bases, and 12 bases separated the two germline ends. Germline CDR1 and CDR2: DFQATT and SNEGSKA (reference sequence). The CDR3 sequence is CSARDWSIVSYEQYF. Written as DNA, the CDR3 is TGCAGTGCTAGAGATTGGAGCATAGTCTCCTACGAGCAGTACTTC.

The chain combines TRBV19 with TRBJ2-2; D unresolved. The CDR3 runs to 14 residues. Per germline, CDR1 LNHDA and CDR2 SQIVND (reference sequence). Trimming shortened V by 4 bases and J by 5 bases, and 11 bases separated the two germline ends. As DNA, the CDR3 is TGTGCCAGTAGTACGTGGAGCCGGACCGGGGAGCTGTTTTTT. It translates to CASSTWSRTGELFF.

The chain is built from TRBV28 and TRBJ2-7, with TRBD1 matching over 9 bases. Germline CDR1 reads MDHEN; CDR2 reads SYDVKM. The junction had 12 bases not matched to a gene; V was cut back by 3 bases and J by 3 bases. CDR3 length: 17 residues. For the CDR3, the DNA is TGTGCCAGCAGTTTCGTATCCGGGACAGGGATTAACTACGAGCAGTACTTC. Translated, it gives CASSFVSGTGINYEQYF. The variable domain in full, completed from reference TRBV28 and TRBJ2-7, reads DVKVTQSSRYLVKRTGEKVFLECVQDMDHENMFWYRQDPGLGLRLIYFSYDVKMKEKGDIPEGYSVSREKKERFSLILESASTNQTSMYLCASSFVSGTGINYEQYFGPGTRLTVT.

This clonotype turned up a few times. This chain joins TRBV28 and TRBJ2-5; D is unclear. V was trimmed by 4 bases and J by 2 bases, leaving 11 bases between them. This CDR3 is built from 14 residues. Per the germline V gene, CDR1 is MDHEN and CDR2 is SYDVKM. CDR3: CASSSPGSQETQYF. CDR3 sequence (DNA): TGTGCCAGCAGTTCGCCCGGGTCTCAAGAGACCCAGTACTTC.

In regard to this clonotype: At one end, the junction sequence differs from germline, possibly due to a read error. The chain links TRBV20-1 to TRBJ1-5; D is possibly TRBD1 (5 bases). This CDR3 comprises 15 residues. Germline V gives CDR1 DFQATT, CDR2 SNEGSKA (reference sequence). The CDR3 loop reads CSAGDSLYSNQPQHF. The CDR3 DNA reads TGCAGTGCTGGAGACAGCCTATATAGCAATCAGCCCCAGCATTTT.

The gene calls are TRBV11-2 and TRBJ2-1; TRBD2 matches at 8 bases. V lost 1 base, J lost 4 bases, and 9 bases stayed unmatched. There are 17 residues in the CDR3. Germline CDR1 and CDR2: SGHAT and FQNNGV. The CDR3 protein is CASSLGVSGGSYNEQFF. The CDR3 region has the DNA TGTGCCAGCAGCTTAGGGGTCTCGGGGGGGTCATACAATGAGCAGTTCTTC.

The V gene is TRBV11-2, the J gene TRBJ2-7, with 12 bases matching TRBD2. CDR1 and CDR2 (germline): SGHAT, FQNNGV. V lost 5 bases to trimming and J lost 3 bases; unmatched junction nucleotides: 5. The CDR3 contains 15 residues. This CDR3 reads CASSKQGLAGYEQYF. The CDR3 DNA follows: TGTGCCAGCAGCAAGCAGGGACTAGCGGGCTACGAGCAGTACTTC.

Regarding this clonotype: A single base separates this from a much larger clone, so it may be a read error. The chain is built from TRBV28 and TRBJ2-5; D uncertain. The CDR3 totals 14 residues. Looked up from germline, CDR1 is MDHEN and CDR2 is SYDVKM. CDR3 amino acids: CARSSLNVPETQYF. As DNA, the CDR3 is TGTGCCAGAAGTTCCCTCAATGTCCCAGAGACCCAGTACTTC. Variable domain in full (rest from reference TRBV28 and TRBJ2-5): DVKVTQSSRYLVKRTGEKVFLECVQDMDHENMFWYRQDPGLGLRLIYFSYDVKMKEKGDIPEGYSVSREKKERFSLILESASTNQTSMYLCARSSLNVPETQYFGPGTRLLVL.

V is TRBV3-1 and J is TRBJ2-7; D might be TRBD1 (6 bases). Trimming removed 2 bases from V and 3 bases from J, with 14 bases in between. The length of the CDR3 is 15 residues. From germline, CDR1 is LGHDT and CDR2 YNNKEL (reference sequence). CDR3 region: CASSQSRDTFYEQYF. Written as DNA, the CDR3 is TGTGCCAGCAGCCAATCCCGGGACACGTTCTACGAGCAGTACTTC.

CDR3 amino acids: CASSFRTGDGTDTQYF. In nucleotides, the CDR3 is TGCGCCAGCAGCTTCAGAACAGGGGATGGTACAGATACGCAGTATTTT. The chain employs TRBV5-1 and TRBJ2-3, with TRBD1 matching 7 bases. The V gene end was trimmed by 2 bases and the J gene end by 3 bases; junction bases not matched to a gene: 9. Per the germline V gene, CDR1 is SGHRS and CDR2 is YFSETQ. This CDR3 region has 16 residues.

This chain links TRBV28 with TRBJ2-5; D not certain. Trimming removed 3 bases from V and 9 bases from J, with 11 bases in between. The CDR3 loop spans 12 amino acids. The germline gives CDR1 MDHEN, CDR2 SYDVKM. CDR3 bases: TGTGCCAGCAGTTTCGGCACAAGGGCCCAGTACTTC. Translated, it gives CASSFGTRAQYF.

This rearrangement joins TRBV28 to TRBJ2-7; D is tentatively TRBD1 or TRBD2 (6 bases each). The V gene lost 5 bases and the J gene lost 3 bases, with 14 bases spanning the gap. This CDR3 is built from 14 residues. The germline gives CDR1 MDHEN, CDR2 SYDVKM. The CDR3 spells CASSAGHLRYEQYF. The CDR3 DNA follows: TGTGCCAGCAGTGCGGGACACTTACGCTACGAGCAGTACTTC.

This chain links TRBV11-2 with TRBJ2-3; no clear D gene. Germline values: CDR1 SGHAT, CDR2 FQNNGV. Trimming left V 8 bases short and J 2 bases short, with 23 bases between. This CDR3 spans 17 amino acids. CDR3: CASSMDGIPFLTDTQYF. DNA of the CDR3: TGTGCCAGCTCGATGGATGGGATCCCTTTTCTCACAGATACGCAGTATTTT.